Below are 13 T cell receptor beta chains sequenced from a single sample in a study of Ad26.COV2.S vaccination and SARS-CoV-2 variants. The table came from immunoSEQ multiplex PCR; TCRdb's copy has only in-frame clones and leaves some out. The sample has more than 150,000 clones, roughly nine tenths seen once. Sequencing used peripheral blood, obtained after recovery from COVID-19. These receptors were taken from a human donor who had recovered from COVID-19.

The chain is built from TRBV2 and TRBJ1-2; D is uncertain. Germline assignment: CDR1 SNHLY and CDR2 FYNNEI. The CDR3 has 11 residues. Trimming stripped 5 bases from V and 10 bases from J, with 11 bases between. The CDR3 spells CASSLNGDYTF. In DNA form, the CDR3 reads TGTGCCAGCAGTCTTAACGGAGACTACACCTTC.

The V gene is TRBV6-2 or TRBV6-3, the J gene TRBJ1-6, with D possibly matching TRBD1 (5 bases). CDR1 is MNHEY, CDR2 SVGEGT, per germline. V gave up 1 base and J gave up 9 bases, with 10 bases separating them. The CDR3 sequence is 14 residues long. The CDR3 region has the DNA TGTGCCAGCAGTTACTTGCAGGGAGTTTCACCCCTCCACTTT. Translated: CASSYLQGVSPLHF.

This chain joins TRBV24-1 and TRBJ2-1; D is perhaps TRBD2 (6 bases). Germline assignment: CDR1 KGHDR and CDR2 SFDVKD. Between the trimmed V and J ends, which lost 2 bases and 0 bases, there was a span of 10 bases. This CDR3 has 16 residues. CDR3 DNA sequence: TGTGCCACCAGTGATTCCGGGGGAAACTCCTACAATGAGCAGTTCTTC. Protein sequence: CATSDSGGNSYNEQFF.

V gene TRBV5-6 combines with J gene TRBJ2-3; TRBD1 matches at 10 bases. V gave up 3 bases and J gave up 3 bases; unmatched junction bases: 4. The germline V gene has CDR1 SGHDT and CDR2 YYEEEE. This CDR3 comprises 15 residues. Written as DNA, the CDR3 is TGTGCCAGCAGCTGGGGACAGGGGTTTACAGATACGCAGTATTTT. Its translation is CASSWGQGFTDTQYF.

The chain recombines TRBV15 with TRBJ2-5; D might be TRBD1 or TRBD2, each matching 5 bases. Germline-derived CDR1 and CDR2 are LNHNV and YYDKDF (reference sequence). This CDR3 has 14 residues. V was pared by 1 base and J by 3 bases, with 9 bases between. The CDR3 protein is CATSRAGPEETQYF. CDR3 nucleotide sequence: TGTGCCACCAGCAGAGCGGGGCCAGAAGAGACCCAGTACTTC.

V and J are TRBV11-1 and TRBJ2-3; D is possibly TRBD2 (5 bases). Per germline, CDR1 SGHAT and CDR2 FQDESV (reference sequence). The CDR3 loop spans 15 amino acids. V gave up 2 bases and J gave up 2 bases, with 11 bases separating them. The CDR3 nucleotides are TGTGCCAGCAGCTTATATCCCGGGGACACAGATACGCAGTATTTT. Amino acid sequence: CASSLYPGDTDTQYF.

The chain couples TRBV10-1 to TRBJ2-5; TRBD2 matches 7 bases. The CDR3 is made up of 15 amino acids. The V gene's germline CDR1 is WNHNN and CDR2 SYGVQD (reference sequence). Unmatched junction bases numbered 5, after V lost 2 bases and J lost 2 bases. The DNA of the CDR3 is TGCGCCAGCAGTGAGGCGGGGGTCGGACAAGAGACCCAGTACTTC. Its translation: CASSEAGVGQETQYF.

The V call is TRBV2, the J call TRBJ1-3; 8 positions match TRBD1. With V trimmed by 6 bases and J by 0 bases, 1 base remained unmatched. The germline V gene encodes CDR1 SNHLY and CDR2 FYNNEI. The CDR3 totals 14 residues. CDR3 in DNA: TGTGCCAGCAGAGGGACAGGCTCTGGAAACACCATATATTTT. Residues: CASRGTGSGNTIYF. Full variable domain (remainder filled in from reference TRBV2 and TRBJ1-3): EPEVTQTPSHQVTQMGQEVILRCVPISNHLYFYWYRQILGQKVEFLVSFYNNEISEKSEIFDDQFSVERPDGSNFTLKIRSTKLEDSAMYFCASRGTGSGNTIYFGEGSWLTVV.

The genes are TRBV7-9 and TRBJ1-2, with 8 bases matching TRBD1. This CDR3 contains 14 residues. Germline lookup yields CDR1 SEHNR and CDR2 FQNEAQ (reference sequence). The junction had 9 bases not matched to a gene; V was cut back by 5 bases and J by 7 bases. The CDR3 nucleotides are TGTGCCAGCAGCACCGGACAGGGAGTCAGTGGCTACACCTTC. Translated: CASSTGQGVSGYTF.

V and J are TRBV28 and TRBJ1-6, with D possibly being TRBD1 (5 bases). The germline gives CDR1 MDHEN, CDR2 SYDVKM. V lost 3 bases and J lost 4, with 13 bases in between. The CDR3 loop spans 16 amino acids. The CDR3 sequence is CASSFREGIYNSPLHF. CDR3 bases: TGTGCCAGCAGTTTCAGGGAGGGGATTTATAATTCACCCCTCCACTTT.

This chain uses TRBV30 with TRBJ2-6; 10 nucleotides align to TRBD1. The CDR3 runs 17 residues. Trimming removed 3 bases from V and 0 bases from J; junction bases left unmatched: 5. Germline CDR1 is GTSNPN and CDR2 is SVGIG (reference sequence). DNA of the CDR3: TGTGCCTGGAGACGGGGACAGGGGAGCTCTGGGGCCAACGTCCTGACTTTC. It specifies CAWRRGQGSSGANVLTF.

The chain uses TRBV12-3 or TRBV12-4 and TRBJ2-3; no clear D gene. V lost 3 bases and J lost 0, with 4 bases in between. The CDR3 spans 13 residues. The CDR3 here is CASSFISTDTQYF. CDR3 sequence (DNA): TGTGCCAGCAGTTTCATTAGCACAGATACGCAGTATTTT.

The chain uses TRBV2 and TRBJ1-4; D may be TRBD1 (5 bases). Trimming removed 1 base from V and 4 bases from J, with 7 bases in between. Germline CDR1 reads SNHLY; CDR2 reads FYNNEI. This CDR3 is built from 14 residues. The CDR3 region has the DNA TGTGCCAGCAGTGAAGGGGGGATTAATGAAAAACTGTTTTTT. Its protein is CASSEGGINEKLFF. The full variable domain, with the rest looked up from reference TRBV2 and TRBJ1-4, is EPEVTQTPSHQVTQMGQEVILRCVPISNHLYFYWYRQILGQKVEFLVSFYNNEISEKSEIFDDQFSVERPDGSNFTLKIRSTKLEDSAMYFCASSEGGINEKLFFGSGTQLSVL.